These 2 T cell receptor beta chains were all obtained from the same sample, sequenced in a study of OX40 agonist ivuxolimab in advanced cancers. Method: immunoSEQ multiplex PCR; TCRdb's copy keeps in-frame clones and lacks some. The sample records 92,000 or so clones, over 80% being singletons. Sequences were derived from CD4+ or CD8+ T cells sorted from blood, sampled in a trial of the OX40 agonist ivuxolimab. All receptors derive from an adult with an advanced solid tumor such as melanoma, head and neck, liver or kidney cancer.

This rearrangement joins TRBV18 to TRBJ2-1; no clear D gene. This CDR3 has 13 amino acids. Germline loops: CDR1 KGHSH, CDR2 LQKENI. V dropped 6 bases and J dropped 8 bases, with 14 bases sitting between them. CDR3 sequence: CASSSLEVDEQFF. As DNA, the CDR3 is TGTGCCAGCTCCAGCTTAGAGGTTGATGAGCAGTTCTTC. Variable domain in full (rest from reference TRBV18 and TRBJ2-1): NAGVMQNPRHLVRRRGQEARLRCSPMKGHSHVYWYRQLPEEGLKFMVYLQKENIIDESGMPKERFSAEFPKEGPSILRIQQVVRGDSAAYFCASSSLEVDEQFFGPGTRLTVL.

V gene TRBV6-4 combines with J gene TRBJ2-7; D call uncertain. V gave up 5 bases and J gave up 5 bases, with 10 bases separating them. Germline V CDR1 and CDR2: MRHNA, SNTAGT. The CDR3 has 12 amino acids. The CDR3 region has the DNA TGTGCCAGCAGTTACAAGCTCGACGAGCAGTACTTC. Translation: CASSYKLDEQYF.